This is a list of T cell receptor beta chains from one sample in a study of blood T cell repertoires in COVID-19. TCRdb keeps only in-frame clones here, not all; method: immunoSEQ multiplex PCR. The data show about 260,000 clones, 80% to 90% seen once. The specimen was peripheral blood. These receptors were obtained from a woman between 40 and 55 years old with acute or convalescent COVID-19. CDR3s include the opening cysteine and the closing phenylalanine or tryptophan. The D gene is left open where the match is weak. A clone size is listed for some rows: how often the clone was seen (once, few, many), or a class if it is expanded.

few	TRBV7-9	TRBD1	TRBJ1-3	CASSRDRVGNTIYF	TGTGCCAGCAGCCGTGACAGGGTTGGAAACACCATATATTTT
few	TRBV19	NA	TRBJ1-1	CASSPPGLRNTEAFF	TGTGCCAGTAGTCCCCCGGGACTTAGGAACACTGAAGCTTTCTTT
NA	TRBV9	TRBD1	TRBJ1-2	CASSAGTGGYGYTF	TGTGCCAGCAGCGCGGGGACAGGGGGCTATGGCTACACCTTC
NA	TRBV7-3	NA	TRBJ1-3	CASSLGGKGNTIYF	TGTGCCAGCAGCTTAGGCGGCAAAGGAAACACCATATATTTT
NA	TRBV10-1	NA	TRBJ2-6	CASSDYRRANVLTF	TGCGCCAGCAGTGATTACAGGAGGGCCAACGTCCTGACTTTC
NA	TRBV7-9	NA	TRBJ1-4	CASSREQPSEKLFF	TGTGCCAGCAGCAGGGAACAGCCAAGTGAAAAACTGTTTTTT
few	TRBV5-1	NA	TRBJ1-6	CASSLVVGRVNSPLHF	TGCGCCAGCAGCTTGGTGGTGGGTCGGGTGAATTCACCCCTCCACTTT
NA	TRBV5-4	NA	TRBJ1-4	CASSLTVEEKLFF	TGTGCCAGCAGCTTAACGGTCGAAGAAAAACTGTTTTTT
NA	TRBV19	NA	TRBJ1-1	CASSISGGYTEAFF	TGTGCCAGTAGTATAAGCGGAGGGTACACTGAAGCTTTCTTT
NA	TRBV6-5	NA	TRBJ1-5	CASSPQAYSNQPQHF	TGTGCCAGCAGTCCCCAGGCCTATAGCAATCAGCCCCAGCATTTT
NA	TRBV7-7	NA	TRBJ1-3	CASSLSGTAGNTIYF	TGTGCCAGCAGCTTATCCGGTACAGCCGGAAACACCATATATTTT
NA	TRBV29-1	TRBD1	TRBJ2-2	CSSPGQGGTGELFF	TGCAGCTCCCCCGGACAGGGGGGGACCGGGGAGCTGTTTTTT
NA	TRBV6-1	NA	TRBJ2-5	CASSEGGWGVRETQYF	TGTGCCAGCAGTGAAGGGGGATGGGGGGTCAGAGAGACCCAGTACTTC
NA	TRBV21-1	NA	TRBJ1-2	CASSKVRAGPSNGYTF	TGTGCCAGCAGCAAAGTAAGGGCAGGGCCCTCCAATGGCTACACCTTC
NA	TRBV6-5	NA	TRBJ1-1	CASNYPSATEAFF	TGTGCCAGCAATTATCCTAGTGCGACTGAAGCTTTCTTT
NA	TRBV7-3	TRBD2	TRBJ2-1	CASSLSLAGTYNEQFF	TGTGCCAGCAGCTTAAGCCTAGCGGGCACCTACAATGAGCAGTTCTTC
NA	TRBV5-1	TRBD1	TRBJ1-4	CASSLTGTVMAGEKLFF	TGCGCCAGCAGCTTGACCGGGACAGTCATGGCAGGGGAAAAACTGTTTTTT
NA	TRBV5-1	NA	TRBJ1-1	CASSQGPNTEAFF	TGCGCCAGCAGTCAGGGGCCGAACACTGAAGCTTTCTTT
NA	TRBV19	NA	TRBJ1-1	CASSIDWGGGTEAFF	TGTGCCAGTAGTATAGACTGGGGGGGAGGCACTGAAGCTTTCTTT
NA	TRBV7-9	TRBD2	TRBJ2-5	CASSVREGGGETQYF	TGTGCCAGCAGCGTCCGGGAGGGAGGGGGAGAGACCCAGTACTTC
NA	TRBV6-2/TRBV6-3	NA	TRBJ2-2	CASSYQSGQPTGELFF	TGTGCCAGCAGTTACCAATCGGGACAACCCACCGGGGAGCTGTTTTTT
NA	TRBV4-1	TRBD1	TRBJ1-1	CASSQGDRPTEAFF	TGCGCCAGCAGCCAGGGGGACAGGCCCACTGAAGCTTTCTTT
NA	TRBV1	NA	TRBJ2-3	CTSSQGASGGGDTQYF	TGCACCAGCAGCCAAGGAGCAAGCGGGGGGGGAGATACGCAGTATTTT
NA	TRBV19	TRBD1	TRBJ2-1	CASSPLSGGYNEQFF	TGTGCCAGTAGCCCATTATCAGGGGGTTACAATGAGCAGTTCTTC
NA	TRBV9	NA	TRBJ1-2	CASSVGVGASGGYTF	TGTGCCAGCAGCGTAGGAGTGGGGGCAAGCGGAGGCTACACCTTC
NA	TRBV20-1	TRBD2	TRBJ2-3	CSASTAGGSTTDTQYF	TGCAGTGCTAGTACAGCGGGGGGCAGTACAACAGATACGCAGTATTTT
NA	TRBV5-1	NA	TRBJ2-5	CASSLGWVQETQYF	TGCGCCAGCAGCCTCGGGTGGGTCCAAGAGACCCAGTACTTC
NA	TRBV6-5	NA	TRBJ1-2	CASSTDWRTPYGYTF	TGTGCCAGCAGTACCGATTGGAGAACTCCCTATGGCTACACCTTC
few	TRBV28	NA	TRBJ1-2	CASSLRGRAYGYTF	TGTGCCAGCAGTTTAAGAGGCAGGGCGTATGGCTACACCTTC
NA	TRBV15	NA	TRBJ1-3	CATSRDRSLSSGNTIYF	TGTGCCACCAGCAGAGATCGAAGCCTGTCCTCTGGAAACACCATATATTTT
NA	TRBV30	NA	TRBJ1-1	CAWRAGHNTEAFF	TGTGCCTGGAGAGCGGGACACAACACTGAAGCTTTCTTT
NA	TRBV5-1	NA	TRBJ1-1	CASSLGGVDTEAFF	TGCGCCAGCAGCCTCGGCGGGGTGGACACTGAAGCTTTCTTT
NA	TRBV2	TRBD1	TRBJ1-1	CASSWTGGNTEAFF	TGTGCCAGCAGTTGGACAGGGGGGAACACTGAAGCTTTCTTT
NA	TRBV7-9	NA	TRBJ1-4	CASSAFGIGNNEKLFF	TGTGCCAGCAGCGCCTTCGGGATAGGGAATAATGAAAAACTGTTTTTT
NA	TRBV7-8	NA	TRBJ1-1	CASSPVVLNTEAFF	TGTGCCAGCAGCCCAGTCGTGCTGAACACTGAAGCTTTCTTT
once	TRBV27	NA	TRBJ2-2	CASSQWGRSNTGELFF	TGTGCCAGCAGTCAATGGGGGCGTTCGAACACCGGGGAGCTGTTTTTT
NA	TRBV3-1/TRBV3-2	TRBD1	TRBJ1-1	CASSQGSGTGIPAFF	TGTGCCAGCAGCCAAGGGTCCGGGACAGGGATACCAGCTTTCTTT
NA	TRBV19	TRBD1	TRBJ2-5	CASSIEAGTGHQETQYF	TGTGCCAGTAGTATTGAGGCCGGGACAGGACACCAAGAGACCCAGTACTTC
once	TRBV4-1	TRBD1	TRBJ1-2	CASSQATGNGYTF	TGCGCCAGCAGCCAAGCGACAGGGAATGGCTACACCTTC
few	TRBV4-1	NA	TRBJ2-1	CASSQVQGRRLYNEQFF	TGCGCCAGCAGCCAAGTGCAGGGTCGGCGTCTTTACAATGAGCAGTTCTTC
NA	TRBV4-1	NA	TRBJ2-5	CASSQVQAVAEETQYF	TGCGCCAGCAGCCAAGTTCAAGCCGTCGCCGAAGAGACCCAGTACTTC
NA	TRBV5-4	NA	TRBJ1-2	CASSSTRSWERGGYTF	TGTGCCAGCAGCTCAACAAGAAGTTGGGAGCGGGGCGGCTACACCTTC